One sample yielded the 25 T cell receptor beta chains listed below, sequenced in a study of shared clonotypes between healthy human individuals. The table came from immunoSEQ multiplex PCR; TCRdb's copy has only in-frame clones and leaves some out. The data contain over 1.5 million clones, 95% to 99% of them singletons. What was sequenced was naive CD4+ T cells sorted from blood. Subset of the sample: CD45RA+ positively selected. The receptors here all came from a man aged 25-45 years in good health.

The rearrangement joins TRBV30 to TRBJ1-1; D ambiguous. Trimming cost V 0 bases and J 7 bases, with 9 bases left between them. The CDR3 has 12 amino acids. The germline V gene encodes CDR1 GTSNPN and CDR2 SVGIG (reference sequence). CDR3 DNA sequence: TGTGCCTGGAGTGTCGGGGTCATTGAAGCTTTCTTT. Its translation is CAWSVGVIEAFF. Full variable domain (missing parts from reference TRBV30 and TRBJ1-1): SQTIHQWPATLVQPVGSPLSLECTVEGTSNPNLYWYRQAAGRGLQLLFYSVGIGQISSEVPQNLSASRPQDRQFILSSKKLLLSDSGFYLCAWSVGVIEAFFGQGTRLTVV.

This clone was detected once. The chain is built from TRBV7-9 and TRBJ2-7; D ambiguous. The germline V and J ends were trimmed by 1 base and 8 bases, with 24 bases remaining between them. In germline, CDR1 is SEHNR, CDR2 FQNEAQ (reference sequence). This CDR3 spans 17 amino acids. The CDR3 DNA sequence: TGTGCCAGCAGCTTAGGTCTCCGATCGGTGCGGCCTAGGAAGCAGTACTTC. Protein: CASSLGLRSVRPRKQYF.

This clone was seen only once. This sequence joins TRBV11-2 and TRBJ2-2, with D maybe TRBD2 (7 bases). This CDR3 comprises 16 residues. Germline loops: CDR1 SGHAT, CDR2 FQNNGV. Trimming left V 1 base short and J 6 bases short, with 15 bases between. This CDR3 reads CASSLVRGRAAGELFF. The CDR3 nucleotides are TGTGCCAGCAGCTTAGTAAGGGGGAGGGCGGCCGGGGAGCTGTTTTTT.

In the case of this clone: The sample has other DNA sequences that encode this CDR3 too. The chain combines TRBV28 with TRBJ2-7; TRBD1 matches 8 bases. Germline-derived CDR1 and CDR2 are MDHEN and SYDVKM. The CDR3 runs 14 residues. Trimming at V came to 5 bases and at J to 0 bases, leaving 3 bases not matched to a gene. This CDR3 reads CASSLTGGSYEQYF. The CDR3 DNA follows: TGTGCCAGCAGTCTCACAGGGGGCTCCTACGAGCAGTACTTC.

This sequence joins TRBV5-1 and TRBJ1-2; D ambiguous. Germline V gene lookup returns CDR1 SGHRS and CDR2 YFSETQ. V was pared by 0 bases and J by 8 bases, with 14 bases between. This CDR3 region has 14 residues. The CDR3 coding sequence is TGCGCCAGCAGCTTGGAGGTAGGATCATACGGCTACACCTTC. Its translation is CASSLEVGSYGYTF. Based on the CDR3 plus reference TRBV5-1 and TRBJ1-2, the full variable domain is KAGVTQTPRYLIKTRGQQVTLSCSPISGHRSVSWYQQTPGQGLQFLFEYFSETQRNKGNFPGRFSGRQFSNSRSEMNVSTLELGDSALYLCASSLEVGSYGYTFGSGTRLTVV.

The chain links TRBV30 to TRBJ2-5; TRBD2 matches at 9 bases. After removal of 2 bases from V and 1 base from J, the junction contained 8 bases not matched to a gene. The CDR3 has 16 amino acids. CDR1 is GTSNPN and CDR2 is SVGIG in the germline V gene (reference sequence). The CDR3 protein is CAWSQGLAWSQETQYF. The CDR3 nucleotides are TGTGCCTGGAGTCAAGGACTAGCGTGGAGCCAAGAGACCCAGTACTTC.

This chain joins TRBV5-5 and TRBJ2-3; no reliable D call. V shed 7 bases and J shed 2 bases, with 14 bases lying between them. The CDR3 extends over 14 amino acids. The germline V gene has CDR1 SGHKS and CDR2 YYEKEE (reference sequence). CDR3 nucleotides: TGTGCCAGCCGAACAATCTCAACCACAGATACGCAGTATTTT. It encodes CASRTISTTDTQYF.

This clone was seen once. V and J are TRBV5-1 and TRBJ2-3, with TRBD1 identical over 7 bases. The germline V gene encodes CDR1 SGHRS and CDR2 YFSETQ. The CDR3 has 15 amino acids. With V trimmed by 4 bases and J by 6 bases, 11 bases remained unmatched. The CDR3 loop is CASSPSGTAIDTQYF. Written as DNA, the CDR3 is TGCGCCAGCAGCCCCTCCGGGACAGCGATCGATACGCAGTATTTT.

The V and J genes are TRBV6-5 and TRBJ1-5; 9 bases map to TRBD1. Germline-derived CDR1 and CDR2 are MNHEY and SVGAGI. The CDR3 extends over 15 amino acids. The junction had 9 bases not matched to a gene; V was cut back by 6 bases and J by 6 bases. The CDR3, as DNA: TGTGCCAGCAGCCCGGACAGGGGAGGGATTCAGCCCCAGCATTTT. It encodes CASSPDRGGIQPQHF.

About this clone itself: This same CDR3 is encoded by further DNA sequences in the sample. This sequence joins TRBV5-4 and TRBJ2-3; D not resolved. V was cut by 1 base and J by 0 bases, with 9 bases left in between. The CDR3 runs to 15 residues. From germline, CDR1 is SGHNT and CDR2 YYREEE (reference sequence). The CDR3, as DNA: TGTGCCAGCAGCTTGAGTCGGGCTAGCACAGATACGCAGTATTTT. This translates into CASSLSRASTDTQYF.

This chain joins TRBV28 and TRBJ2-7; D ambiguous. Germline V gene data show CDR1 as MDHEN and CDR2 as SYDVKM. The CDR3 is 15 residues long. V lost 3 bases to trimming and J lost 3 bases, with 15 bases between them. The CDR3 DNA reads TGTGCCAGCAGTTTCCCGACGGGCCGCTTCTACGAGCAGTACTTC. Translating gives CASSFPTGRFYEQYF.

The rearrangement links TRBV21-1 to TRBJ2-1; the D call in the table, TRBD2, was not verified against the DNA. TRBV21-1 is a recognized pseudogene. This CDR3 is built from 18 residues. As DNA, the CDR3 is TGTGCCAGCAGCAAAGTTGCTAGCGGAGGATTCTCCTACAATGAGCAGTTCTTC. It encodes CASSKVASGGFSYNEQFF.

The chain uses TRBV7-6 and TRBJ1-5, with a tentative D call TRBD1 (5 bases). Germline V gene data show CDR1 as SGHVS and CDR2 as FNYEAQ. Trimming cost V 3 bases and J 6 bases, with 9 bases left between them. The CDR3 totals 13 residues. The CDR3 DNA reads TGTGCCAGCAGCTTCGGGGGAGGTCAGCCCCAGCATTTT. It translates to CASSFGGGQPQHF.

The chain employs TRBV5-6 and TRBJ2-1; D is ambiguous. This CDR3 region has 15 residues. Germline V gene data show CDR1 as SGHDT and CDR2 as YYEEEE. Trimming stripped 0 bases from V and 7 bases from J, with 14 bases between. Here the CDR3 DNA reads TGTGCCAGCAGCTTGGTGCCGCAACCTTGGAATGAGCAGTTCTTC. It is translated as CASSLVPQPWNEQFF.

This clone has just one count. The CDR3 is CASSLAGRAGGEQYF. The DNA for the CDR3 is TGTGCCAGCAGCTTGGCCGGGAGGGCGGGTGGAGAGCAGTACTTC. The chain couples TRBV5-4 to TRBJ2-7; the match to TRBD2 covers 8 bases. CDR1 and CDR2 from the germline V gene are SGHNT and YYREEE (reference sequence). The CDR3 has 15 residues. Trimming cost V 0 bases and J 7 bases; bases outside gene matches: 9.

The chain joins TRBV6-4 to TRBJ2-1; 7 nucleotides align to TRBD2. Germline CDR1 and CDR2: MRHNA and SNTAGT. The V gene end was trimmed by 6 bases and the J gene end by 2 bases; junction bases not matched to a gene: 7. The CDR3 runs 15 residues. This chain's CDR3 is CASSRERGTYNEQFF. The CDR3 DNA reads as TGTGCCAGCAGCAGGGAGCGGGGTACCTACAATGAGCAGTTCTTC.

V and J are TRBV7-9 and TRBJ2-7, with D maybe TRBD2 (6 bases). This CDR3 region has 15 residues. In germline, CDR1 is SEHNR, CDR2 FQNEAQ (reference sequence). Trimming cost V 1 base and J 2 bases, with 12 bases left between them. The CDR3 spells CASSLGGEVPYEQYF. The CDR3 DNA is TGTGCCAGCAGCTTAGGAGGGGAGGTCCCCTACGAGCAGTACTTC.

The CDR3 nucleotides read TGTGCCATCAGTCCGGACAGGGGACAAGAGACCCAGTACTTC. Its translation is CAISPDRGQETQYF. The rearrangement joins TRBV10-3 to TRBJ2-5; 9 bases agree with TRBD1. Germline CDR1 and CDR2: ENHRY and SYGVKD. V lost 5 bases, J lost 2 bases, and 3 bases stayed unmatched. The CDR3 totals 14 residues.

The chain has TRBV7-2 and TRBJ2-7, with D perhaps matching TRBD2 (5 bases). Germline-derived CDR1 and CDR2 are SGHTA and FQGNSA. The CDR3 is 15 residues long. With 0 bases removed from V and 0 bases from J, the gap between germline ends came to 9 bases. The CDR3 sequence is CASSLAPGNSYEQYF. CDR3 sequence (DNA): TGTGCCAGCAGCTTAGCGCCGGGGAACTCCTACGAGCAGTACTTC.

The J gene is TRBJ1-5, the V gene TRBV19, with D possibly TRBD1 on 6 matching bases. The ends were cut back, 5 bases at V and 7 bases at J, with 12 bases in the middle. The CDR3 is made up of 13 amino acids. From germline, CDR1 is LNHDA and CDR2 SQIVND (reference sequence). This chain's CDR3 is CASSHGDTQPQHF. In DNA form, the CDR3 reads TGTGCCAGTAGTCACGGGGACACCCAGCCCCAGCATTTT.

The genes are TRBV5-8 and TRBJ2-7, with a tentative D call TRBD2 (5 bases). Deletions cut 2 bases from V and 4 bases from J, with 10 bases between. Germline V gives CDR1 SGHTS, CDR2 YDEGEE. This CDR3 spans 13 amino acids. The CDR3 protein is CASSLGGRYEQYF. In DNA form, the CDR3 reads TGTGCCAGCAGCTTAGGAGGCAGATACGAGCAGTACTTC.

V usage is TRBV11-3 and J usage is TRBJ2-1, with D tentatively TRBD1 (5 bases). Trimming took off 4 bases at V and 0 bases at J, with 10 bases between the two ends. There are 15 residues in the CDR3. Germline V gives CDR1 SGHNT, CDR2 YENEEA. The CDR3 is CASSSTETSYNEQFF. The CDR3 region has the DNA TGTGCCAGCAGCTCGACAGAAACCTCCTACAATGAGCAGTTCTTC.

The V gene is TRBV5-1, the J gene TRBJ1-1; a possible D gene is TRBD1 (5 bases). The CDR3 length is 19 residues. V was pared by 0 bases and J by 4 bases, with 25 bases between. Per germline, CDR1 SGHRS and CDR2 YFSETQ. CDR3 nucleotide sequence: TGCGCCAGCAGCTTGGTACTCACAGGTAAGGGGTTTGGAAGCACTGAAGCTTTCTTT. Amino acid sequence: CASSLVLTGKGFGSTEAFF.

This clone has only one observation. The V call is TRBV6-5, the J call TRBJ2-7, with D possibly matching TRBD2 (5 bases). Trimming took 2 bases from V and 2 from J, leaving 10 bases between them. This CDR3 is 14 amino acids long. Germline V gene data show CDR1 as MNHEY and CDR2 as SVGAGI. The CDR3, as DNA: TGTGCCAGCAGTTACGGAGGTAGTACCTACGAGCAGTACTTC. Its protein product is CASSYGGSTYEQYF.

The chain is built from TRBV12-5 and TRBJ2-1; no firm D call. V was clipped by 0 bases and J by 10 bases, with 19 bases between them. The germline gives CDR1 LGHNT, CDR2 FRNRAP. The CDR3 sequence is 16 residues long. CDR3: CASGLVLGDGVGEQFF. DNA for the CDR3: TGTGCTAGTGGTTTGGTACTTGGTGATGGAGTTGGCGAGCAGTTCTTC.